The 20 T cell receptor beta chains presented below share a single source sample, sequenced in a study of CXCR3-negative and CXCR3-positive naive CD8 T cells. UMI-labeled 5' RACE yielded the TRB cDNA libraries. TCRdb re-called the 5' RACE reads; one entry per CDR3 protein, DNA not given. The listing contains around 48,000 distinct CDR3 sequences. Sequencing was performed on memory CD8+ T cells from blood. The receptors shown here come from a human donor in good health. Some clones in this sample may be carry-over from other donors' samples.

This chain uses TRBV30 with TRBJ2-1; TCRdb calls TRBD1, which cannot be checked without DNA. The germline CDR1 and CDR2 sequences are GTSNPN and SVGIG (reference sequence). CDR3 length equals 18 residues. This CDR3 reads CAWSISETGPVWGDEQFF.

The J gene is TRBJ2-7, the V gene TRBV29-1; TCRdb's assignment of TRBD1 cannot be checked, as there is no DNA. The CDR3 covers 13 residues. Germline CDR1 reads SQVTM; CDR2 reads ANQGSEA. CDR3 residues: CSVAITGSDEQYF.

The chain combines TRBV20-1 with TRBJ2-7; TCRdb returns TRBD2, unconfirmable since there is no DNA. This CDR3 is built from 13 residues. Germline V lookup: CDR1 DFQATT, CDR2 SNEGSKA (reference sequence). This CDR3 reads CSASGTSVYEQYF.

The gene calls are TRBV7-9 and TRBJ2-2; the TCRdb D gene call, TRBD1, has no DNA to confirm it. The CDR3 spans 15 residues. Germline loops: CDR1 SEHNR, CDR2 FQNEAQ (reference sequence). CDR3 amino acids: CASSVLGADTGELFF.

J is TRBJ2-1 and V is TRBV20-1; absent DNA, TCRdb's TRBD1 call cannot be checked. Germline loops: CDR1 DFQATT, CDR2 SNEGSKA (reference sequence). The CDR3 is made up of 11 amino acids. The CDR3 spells CSAQGINEQFF.

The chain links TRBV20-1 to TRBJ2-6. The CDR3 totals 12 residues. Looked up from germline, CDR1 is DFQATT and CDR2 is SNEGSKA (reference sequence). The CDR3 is CSASTGANVLTF.

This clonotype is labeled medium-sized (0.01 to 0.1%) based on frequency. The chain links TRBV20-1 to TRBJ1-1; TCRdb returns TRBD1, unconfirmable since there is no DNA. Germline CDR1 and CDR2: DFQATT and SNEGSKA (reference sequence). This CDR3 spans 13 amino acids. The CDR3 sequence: CSALGQENTEAFF.

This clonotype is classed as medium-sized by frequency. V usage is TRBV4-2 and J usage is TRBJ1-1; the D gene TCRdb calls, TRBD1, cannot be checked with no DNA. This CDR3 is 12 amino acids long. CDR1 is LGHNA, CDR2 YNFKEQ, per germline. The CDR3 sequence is CASSQRGDTAFF.

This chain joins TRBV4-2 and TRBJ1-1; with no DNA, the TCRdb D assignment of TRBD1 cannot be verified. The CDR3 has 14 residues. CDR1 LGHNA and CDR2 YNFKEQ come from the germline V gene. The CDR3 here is CASSQVRGNTEAFF.

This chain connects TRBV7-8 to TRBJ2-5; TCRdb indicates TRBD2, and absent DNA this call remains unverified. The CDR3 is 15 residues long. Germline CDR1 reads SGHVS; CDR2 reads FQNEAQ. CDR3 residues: CASSLGGLPQETQYF.

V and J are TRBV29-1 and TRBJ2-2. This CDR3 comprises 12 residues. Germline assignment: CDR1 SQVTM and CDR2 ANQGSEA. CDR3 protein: CSVEGGTGELFF.

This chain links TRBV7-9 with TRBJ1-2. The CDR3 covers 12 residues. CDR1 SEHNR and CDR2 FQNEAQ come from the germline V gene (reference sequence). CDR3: CASSLATYGYTF.

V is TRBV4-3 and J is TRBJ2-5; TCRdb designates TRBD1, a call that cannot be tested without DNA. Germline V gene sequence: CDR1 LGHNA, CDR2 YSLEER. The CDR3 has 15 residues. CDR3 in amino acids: CASSHSGTGEETQYF.

Here the CDR3 reads CASSFLADNQPQHF. V usage is TRBV28 and J usage is TRBJ1-5. CDR1 and CDR2 (germline): MDHEN, SYDVKM. The CDR3 sequence is 14 residues long.

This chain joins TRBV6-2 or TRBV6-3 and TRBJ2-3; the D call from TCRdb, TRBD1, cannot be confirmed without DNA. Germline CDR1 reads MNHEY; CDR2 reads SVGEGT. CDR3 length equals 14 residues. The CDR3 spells CASTQRQGTDTQYF.

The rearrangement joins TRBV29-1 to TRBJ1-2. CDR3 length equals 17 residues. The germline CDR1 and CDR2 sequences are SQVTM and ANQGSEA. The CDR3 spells CSVYNGNQGPSNYGYTF.

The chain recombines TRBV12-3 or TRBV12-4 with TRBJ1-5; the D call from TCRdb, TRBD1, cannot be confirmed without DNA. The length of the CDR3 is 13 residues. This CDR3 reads CASRGTGETTQHF.

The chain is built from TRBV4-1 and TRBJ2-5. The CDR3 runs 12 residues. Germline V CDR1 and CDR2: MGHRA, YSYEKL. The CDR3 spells CASSQDLETQYF.

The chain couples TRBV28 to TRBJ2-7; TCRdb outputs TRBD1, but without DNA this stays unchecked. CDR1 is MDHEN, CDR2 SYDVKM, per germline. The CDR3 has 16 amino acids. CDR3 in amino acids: CASSLASGSLSYEQYF.

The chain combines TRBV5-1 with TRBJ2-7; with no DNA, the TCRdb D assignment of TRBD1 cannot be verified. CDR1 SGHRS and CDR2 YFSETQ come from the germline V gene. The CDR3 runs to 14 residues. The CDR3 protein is CASSFETAAYEQYF.